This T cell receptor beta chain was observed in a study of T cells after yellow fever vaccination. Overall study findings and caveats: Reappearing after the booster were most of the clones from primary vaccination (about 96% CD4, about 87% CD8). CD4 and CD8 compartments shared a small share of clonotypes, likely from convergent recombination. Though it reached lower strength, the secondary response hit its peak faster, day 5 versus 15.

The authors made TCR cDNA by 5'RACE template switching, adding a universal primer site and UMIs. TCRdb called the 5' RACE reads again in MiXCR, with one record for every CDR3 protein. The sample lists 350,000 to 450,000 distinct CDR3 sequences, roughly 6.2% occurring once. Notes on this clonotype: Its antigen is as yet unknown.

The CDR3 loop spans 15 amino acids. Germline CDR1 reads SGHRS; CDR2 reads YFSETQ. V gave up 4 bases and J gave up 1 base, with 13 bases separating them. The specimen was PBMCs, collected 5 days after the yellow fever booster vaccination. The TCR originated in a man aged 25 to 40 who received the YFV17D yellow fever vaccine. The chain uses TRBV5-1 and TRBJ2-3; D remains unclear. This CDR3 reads CASSERTDRTDTQYF. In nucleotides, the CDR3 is TGCGCCAGCAGCGAAAGGACCGACCGCACAGATACGCAGTATTTT.